The 28 T cell receptor beta chains presented below share a single source sample, sequenced in a study of regulatory T cells in long-lasting Graves disease. Time point: newly diagnosed GD, antithyroid drugs for less than 3 months. Isolated PBMC RNA provided the starting material for the TCR library. Both iRepertoire HTBI primers and Arm-PCR of CDR3 regions were used to build the TCR beta libraries. TCRdb independently ran MiXCR on the multiplex PCR reads; one entry per CDR3 protein. Among 200,000 to 250,000 distinct CDR3 sequences listed, roughly a fifth were seen once. The sample in question was peripheral blood mononuclear cells (PBMCs), obtained at new diagnosis, from a patient treated with antithyroid drugs. The receptors originated from a female donor with Graves disease.

At least ten counts were recorded for this clonotype. CDR3 DNA: TGTGCCAGCGGAAAACAGGGGATGAACACTGAAGCTTTCTTT. Translating gives CASGKQGMNTEAFF. The V gene is TRBV6-1, the J gene TRBJ1-1, with 7 nucleotides matching TRBD1. Germline CDR1 is MNHNS and CDR2 is SASEGT. The CDR3 has 14 amino acids. V lost 8 bases and J lost 0; bases outside the gene matches: 6.

Concerning this clonotype: This sequence may be a read error, since a much larger clone differs from it by one base. CDR3 sequence (DNA): TGTGTCAGCAGTTCCACAGGGAGTTCACCCCTCCACTTT. Translation gives CVSSSTGSSPLHF. The chain recombines TRBV27 with TRBJ1-6, with a possible D match to TRBD1 (6 bases). This CDR3 has 13 residues. Germline lookup yields CDR1 MNHEY and CDR2 SMNVEV (reference sequence).

There are a few counts of this clonotype. V is TRBV6-5 and J is TRBJ2-3; no clear D gene. The CDR3 sequence is 14 residues long. The germline CDR1 and CDR2 sequences are MNHEY and SVGAGI. Trimming removed 2 bases from V and 4 bases from J, with 10 bases in between. In DNA form, the CDR3 reads TGTGCCAGCAGTTACCCCCCTGAGGCAGATACGCAGTATTTT. It yields the protein CASSYPPEADTQYF.

There are many counts of this clonotype. The J gene is TRBJ2-1, the V gene TRBV7-9; D may be TRBD1 or TRBD2 (6 bases each). Trimming left V 5 bases short and J 6 bases short, with 11 bases between. Germline V CDR1 and CDR2: SEHNR, FQNEAQ (reference sequence). The length of the CDR3 is 13 residues. The chain's CDR3 is CASSGGGINEQFF. CDR3 sequence (DNA): TGTGCCAGCAGCGGGGGCGGGATCAATGAGCAGTTCTTC. The entire variable domain, with the rest obtained from reference TRBV7-9 and TRBJ2-1, is as follows: DTGVSQNPRHKITKRGQNVTFRCDPISEHNRLYWYRQTLGQGPEFLTYFQNEAQLEKSRLLSDRFSAERPKGSFSTLEIQRTEQGDSAMYLCASSGGGINEQFFGPGTRLTVL.

The chain joins TRBV14 to TRBJ1-6; tentatively, D is TRBD1 (6 bases). This CDR3 comprises 16 residues. V was cut by 3 bases and J by 5 bases, with 14 bases left in between. Germline V gives CDR1 SGHDN, CDR2 FVKESK. The CDR3 loop is CASSQRTATNNSPLHF. The CDR3 DNA reads as TGTGCCAGCAGCCAGAGGACAGCTACTAATAATTCACCCCTCCACTTT.

With regard to this clonotype: A read error is possible here, since a much larger clone lies one base away. V and J are TRBV5-6 and TRBJ1-1, with D possibly TRBD1 on 5 matching bases. The CDR3 has 14 amino acids. Germline V gene data show CDR1 as SGHDT and CDR2 as YYEEEE. CDR3 sequence reads: CASSRGRQNTGAFF. Written as DNA, the CDR3 is TGTGCCAGCAGCAGGGGACGGCAGAACACTGGAGCTTTCTTT.

This clonotype is a singleton in its sample. The rearrangement uses TRBV18 and TRBJ2-7, with D maybe TRBD2 (5 bases). Germline V gives CDR1 KGHSH, CDR2 LQKENI. V was shortened by 2 bases and J by 3 bases, with 11 bases between the two germline ends. The CDR3 extends over 14 amino acids. The CDR3 nucleotides are TGTGCCAGCTCACCAAGAGAGGGATACTACGAGCAGTACTTC. Protein: CASSPREGYYEQYF.

A few counts support this clonotype. At one end the junction does not follow the germline gene, possibly because of a read error. The gene calls are TRBV11-2 and TRBJ2-2; TRBD2 matches 12 bases. The CDR3 runs 16 residues. CDR1 is SGHAT, CDR2 FQNNGV, per germline. CDR3 DNA sequence: TGCGCCAGCAGCTTCCTAGCGGGAGGGGATACCGGGGAGCTGTTTTTT. Amino acid sequence: CASSFLAGGDTGELFF.

This clonotype has ten or more counts. The V gene is TRBV20-1, the J gene TRBJ1-6; possible D gene TRBD1, 5 bases. This CDR3 has 16 residues. V lost 6 bases, J lost 2 bases, and 17 bases lay in between. CDR1 DFQATT and CDR2 SNEGSKA come from the germline V gene (reference sequence). The CDR3 spells CSANVPGGPYNSPLHF. In DNA form, the CDR3 reads TGCAGTGCCAATGTCCCCGGGGGACCCTATAATTCACCCCTCCACTTT.

This clonotype was counted at least ten times. The CDR3 coding sequence is TGTGCCAGCAGGTCAGGGACCTACGAGCAGTACTTC. Translated, it gives CASRSGTYEQYF. This chain joins TRBV6-2 or TRBV6-3 and TRBJ2-7; possible D gene TRBD1, 5 bases. Germline CDR1 is MNHEY and CDR2 is SVGEGT. The CDR3 has 12 amino acids. V lost 6 bases and J lost 2, with 8 bases in between.

This clonotype showed up many times. V usage is TRBV5-1 and J usage is TRBJ2-3, with 14 bases identical to TRBD2. CDR1 is SGHRS and CDR2 is YFSETQ in the germline V gene. The CDR3 has 16 amino acids. Trimming removed 4 bases from V and 2 bases from J; junction bases left unmatched: 3. CDR3: CASSEGLAGATDTQYF. As DNA, the CDR3 is TGCGCCAGCAGCGAGGGACTAGCGGGGGCCACAGATACGCAGTATTTT. Based on the CDR3 plus reference TRBV5-1 and TRBJ2-3, the full variable domain is KAGVTQTPRYLIKTRGQQVTLSCSPISGHRSVSWYQQTPGQGLQFLFEYFSETQRNKGNFPGRFSGRQFSNSRSEMNVSTLELGDSALYLCASSEGLAGATDTQYFGPGTRLTVL.

This clonotype was observed at least ten times. This chain joins TRBV6-1 and TRBJ2-1; TRBD1 matches at 8 bases. V was clipped by 3 bases and J by 7 bases; unmatched bases: 8. Germline assignment: CDR1 MNHNS and CDR2 SASEGT. The CDR3 totals 15 residues. The CDR3 loop reads CASSEAWTGRNEQFF. The CDR3 DNA reads TGTGCCAGCAGTGAGGCGTGGACAGGGCGGAATGAGCAGTTCTTC.

To note about this clonotype: A far bigger clonotype differs at one base, so this is likely a read error. The rearrangement links TRBV7-9 to TRBJ2-1; a possible D gene is TRBD1 (7 bases). The V gene's germline CDR1 is SEHNR and CDR2 FQNEAQ (reference sequence). This CDR3 comprises 13 residues. Trimming took off 3 bases at V and 10 bases at J, with 13 bases between the two ends. The CDR3, as DNA: TGTGCCAGCAGCTTCCAGCAGGGGGGCGAGCAGTTCTTC. Translating gives CASSFQQGGEQFF.

There are many counts of this clonotype. The chain is built from TRBV11-2 and TRBJ2-7; D not certain. Trimming removed 2 bases from V and 3 bases from J, with 8 bases in between. Germline V CDR1 and CDR2: SGHAT, FQNNGV. The CDR3 loop spans 13 amino acids. CDR3 sequence (DNA): TGTGCCAGCAGCTTATCAGCTGACTACGAGCAGTACTTC. This translates into CASSLSADYEQYF.

Many counts were recorded for this clonotype. The chain recombines TRBV6-1 with TRBJ1-2; no definite D call. This CDR3 spans 12 amino acids. Germline loops: CDR1 MNHNS, CDR2 SASEGT. V was pared by 6 bases and J by 4 bases, with 9 bases between. The CDR3 here is CASSPGFYGYTF. In DNA, the CDR3 is TGTGCCAGCAGCCCTGGTTTCTATGGCTACACCTTC.

This clonotype occurred many times. The J gene is TRBJ2-7, the V gene TRBV6-1, with 9 positions matching TRBD2. This CDR3 region has 15 residues. The germline V gene has CDR1 MNHNS and CDR2 SASEGT. Unmatched junction bases numbered 6, after V lost 4 bases and J lost 2 bases. The CDR3 DNA sequence: TGTGCCAGCAGTGGAGGGACTAGCAGCACCTACGAGCAGTACTTC. Amino acid sequence: CASSGGTSSTYEQYF.

This clonotype was counted at least ten times. V and J are TRBV20-1 and TRBJ2-5; D gene unclear. Germline V gene data show CDR1 as DFQATT and CDR2 as SNEGSKA (reference sequence). V was clipped by 3 bases and J by 3 bases, with 20 bases between them. The CDR3 runs 16 residues. CDR3 amino acids: CSASPPLILTKETQYF. The CDR3 DNA sequence: TGCAGTGCTAGCCCCCCTTTAATACTAACCAAAGAGACCCAGTACTTC.

Many counts were recorded for this clonotype. The chain employs TRBV6-1 and TRBJ2-5; D is undetermined. V was clipped by 5 bases and J by 0 bases, with 7 bases between them. The CDR3 loop spans 13 amino acids. Looked up from germline, CDR1 is MNHNS and CDR2 is SASEGT. The CDR3 DNA follows: TGTGCCAGCAGTACACGGTACCAAGAGACCCAGTACTTC. As protein: CASSTRYQETQYF.

This clonotype was recorded once. A much larger clone sits a single nucleotide away, making a read error possible. This rearrangement joins TRBV7-2 to TRBJ1-1, with D tentatively TRBD1 (6 bases). CDR1 and CDR2 from the germline V gene are SGHTA and FQGNSA. There are 13 residues in the CDR3. The CDR3 DNA sequence: TGTGCCAACAGCGAAACACAGGGTTCTGAAGCTTTCTTT. Amino acid sequence: CANSETQGSEAFF.

This clonotype was picked up many times. The chain couples TRBV10-3 to TRBJ2-7; D is possibly TRBD1 (6 bases). The V end lost 3 bases, the J end lost 4 bases, and 22 bases lay between the germline ends. Germline V gives CDR1 ENHRY, CDR2 SYGVKD. This CDR3 is 17 amino acids long. Written as DNA, the CDR3 is TGTGCCATCAGTGACCCACTCGGGGCAGGGGAGTGGTACGAGCAGTACTTC. It is translated as CAISDPLGAGEWYEQYF.

This clonotype was seen more than once but under ten times. This chain links TRBV19 with TRBJ1-2; D not resolved. This CDR3 has 13 residues. The V gene's germline CDR1 is LNHDA and CDR2 SQIVND (reference sequence). The germline V and J ends were trimmed by 0 bases and 4 bases, with 6 bases remaining between them. Here the CDR3 reads CASSIERSYGYTF. The DNA of the CDR3 is TGTGCCAGTAGTATAGAGAGAAGCTATGGCTACACCTTC.

In this sample, this clonotype turned up many times. The CDR3 DNA reads as TGTGCCAGCAGCTTAGGCATTAGCGGGAGGGACGAGCAGTACTTC. Protein product: CASSLGISGRDEQYF. The chain has TRBV11-2 and TRBJ2-7; 11 bases align to TRBD2. CDR3 size: 15 residues. The trim removed 1 base at V and 5 bases at J, leaving 4 bases unmatched. CDR1 is SGHAT and CDR2 is FQNNGV in the germline V gene.

This sequence joins TRBV19 and TRBJ1-1; tentatively, D is TRBD1 (5 bases). There are 13 residues in the CDR3. Trimming took off 6 bases at V and 5 bases at J, with 13 bases between the two ends. Germline-derived CDR1 and CDR2 are LNHDA and SQIVND (reference sequence). The CDR3 loop is CASSRDQTTEAFF. DNA of the CDR3: TGTGCCAGTAGCAGGGACCAAACAACTGAAGCTTTCTTT.

The table lists this clonotype with many counts. This chain joins TRBV20-1 and TRBJ2-7; possibly TRBD1 or TRBD2 for D (6 bases each). The CDR3 has 13 amino acids. Trimming stripped 7 bases from V and 5 bases from J, with 18 bases between. CDR1 is DFQATT and CDR2 is SNEGSKA in the germline V gene (reference sequence). The CDR3 is CSGAQGGFDEQYF. For the CDR3, the DNA is TGCAGTGGCGCACAGGGAGGCTTCGACGAGCAGTACTTC.

This clonotype was found a few times. A much larger clonotype is one base distant, so this may be a read error. This chain connects TRBV7-9 to TRBJ2-7; 9 nucleotides match TRBD2. The CDR3 runs to 15 residues. The germline CDR1 and CDR2 sequences are SEHNR and FQNEAQ (reference sequence). This CDR3 is CVSSAAGGRTYEQYF. CDR3 bases: TGTGTCAGCAGCGCAGCGGGGGGCAGAACCTACGAGCAGTACTTC.

This clonotype was picked up many times. The rearrangement links TRBV18 to TRBJ2-1, with D possibly being TRBD2 (5 bases). With 3 bases removed from V and 1 base from J, the gap between germline ends came to 13 bases. This CDR3 contains 16 residues. From germline, CDR1 is KGHSH and CDR2 LQKENI. CDR3 sequence: CASSPYEGASYNEQFF. Here the CDR3 DNA reads TGTGCCAGCTCACCTTATGAGGGAGCTTCCTACAATGAGCAGTTCTTC.

This clonotype was picked up many times. V and J are TRBV5-6 and TRBJ2-1, with 11 positions matching TRBD2. This CDR3 is built from 16 residues. V lost 3 bases and J lost 8; bases outside the gene matches: 10. CDR1 SGHDT and CDR2 YYEEEE come from the germline V gene. CDR3 bases: TGTGCCAGCAGCTCCGGACTAGCGGGCCTTGGTTATGAGCAGTTCTTC. Its translation: CASSSGLAGLGYEQFF.

This clonotype was seen a handful of times. V is TRBV4-3 and J is TRBJ1-6; D is unresolved. Trimming took off 1 base at V and 7 bases at J, with 8 bases between the two ends. This CDR3 is 14 amino acids long. CDR1 LGHNA and CDR2 YSLEER come from the germline V gene. The CDR3 DNA is TGCGCCAGCAGCCAAGCCATCCCGAATTCACCCCTCCACTTT. The encoded protein is CASSQAIPNSPLHF.